This T cell receptor (beta chain) was found in a study of T cell repertoires in ileal Crohn's disease. As to time point: neoterminal ileum biopsy at postoperative endoscopy, about 6 months after surgery. Generated by immunoSEQ multiplex PCR, the TCRdb table keeps only in-frame clones and is missing some. The table records more than 8,500 clones, more than 75% of them present only once. There are 15 residues in the CDR3. The ends were cut back, 1 base at V and 0 bases at J, with 7 bases in the middle. CDR1 SGHTA and CDR2 FQGNSA come from the germline V gene. This clonotype was obtained from an adult with Crohn's disease. The chain links TRBV7-2 to TRBJ1-5; D unresolved. Sequencing was performed on ileal tissue. The CDR3 DNA follows: TGTGCCAGCAGCTTAGTCTATGGTAGCAATCAGCCCCAGCATTTT. Its translation: CASSLVYGSNQPQHF.